This T cell receptor (beta chain) comes out of a study of a mutant IDH1 vaccine in newly diagnosed glioma. In the study overall: The start of vaccination came 4-6 weeks after radiotherapy alone, or with temozolomide cycles. Of treated patients, around 62% were men and approximately 40% women, averaging about 40 years. Previous care, which was radiotherapy, temozolomide, or both, most often involved both.

To note about this clone: Its antigen is unknown.

From germline, CDR1 is SEHNR and CDR2 FQNEAQ (reference sequence). The length of the CDR3 is 12 residues. V was pared by 2 bases and J by 6 bases, with 6 bases between. Stated time point: week 23, last vaccination. Vaccinated patients received 300 ug of mutant IDH1 20-mer peptide per dose, with topical imiquimod. Donors harbored newly found WHO grade 3 or 4 IDH1-mutant, ATRX-lost astrocytomas. Data came from immunoSEQ multiplex PCR; TCRdb stores just in-frame clones and leaves some out. The sample has roughly 60,000 clones; approximately 85% are singletons. The specimen comprised PBMCs, sampled from a glioma patient whose treatment included an IDH1 peptide vaccine. This TCR was sampled from a man aged 25 to 40 with glioma. The chain recombines TRBV7-9 with TRBJ2-3, with D possibly being TRBD1 (6 bases). The CDR3 bases are TGTGCCAGCAGCTTACAGGGGGATACGCAGTATTTT. Protein product: CASSLQGDTQYF. The complete variable domain, with remaining parts taken from reference TRBV7-9 and TRBJ2-3, reads DTGVSQNPRHKITKRGQNVTFRCDPISEHNRLYWYRQTLGQGPEFLTYFQNEAQLEKSRLLSDRFSAERPKGSFSTLEIQRTEQGDSAMYLCASSLQGDTQYFGPGTRLTVL.